The 8 T cell receptor beta chains presented below share a single source sample, sequenced in a study of blood T cells in healthy people across ages. The second PCR ran roughly 6 to 11 cycles with a sample-barcoded 5' primer and J-beta primers. TCRdb reprocessed the 5' RACE reads via MiXCR and lists one record per CDR3 protein. The sample includes about 1.5 million distinct CDR3 sequences, 42% of them seen just once. The sequenced sample consisted of blood. These receptors originate from a woman between 18 and 30 years old in good health.

The V call is TRBV18, the J call TRBJ1-1; D call uncertain. The CDR3 runs to 14 residues. Looked up from germline, CDR1 is KGHSH and CDR2 is LQKENI. The ends were cut back, 5 bases at V and 1 base at J, with 11 bases in the middle. CDR3 sequence: CASSAQQENTEAFF. The DNA for the CDR3 is TGTGCCAGCTCAGCCCAGCAAGAGAACACTGAAGCTTTCTTT.

The chain uses TRBV20-1 and TRBJ2-5; D is possibly TRBD2 (7 bases). Germline CDR1 and CDR2: DFQATT and SNEGSKA (reference sequence). The ends were cut back, 3 bases at V and 7 bases at J, with 18 bases in the middle. The CDR3 is 14 residues long. The CDR3 here is CSARGGLSAATQYF. The CDR3 DNA sequence: TGCAGTGCTAGGGGGGGGCTCTCGGCGGCGACCCAGTACTTC.

The chain combines TRBV2 with TRBJ1-2; D may be TRBD1 (5 bases). The V end lost 4 bases, the J end lost 8 bases, and 17 bases lay between the germline ends. Germline V gene sequence: CDR1 SNHLY, CDR2 FYNNEI. This CDR3 region has 14 residues. The CDR3 reads CASSAARATRGYTF. CDR3 nucleotide sequence: TGTGCCAGCAGTGCGGCCAGGGCGACGAGGGGCTACACCTTC.

The chain employs TRBV20-1 and TRBJ1-1; D is unresolved. From germline, CDR1 is DFQATT and CDR2 SNEGSKA (reference sequence). The V and J ends lost 1 base and 0 bases respectively, with 6 bases between them. This CDR3 is built from 13 residues. The CDR3 spells CSARAQMNTEAFF. The CDR3 bases are TGCAGTGCTAGAGCACAAATGAACACTGAAGCTTTCTTT.

The gene calls are TRBV2 and TRBJ2-5, with unresolved D. The DNA end favors TRBJ2-7, so the J call may be wrong. Germline values: CDR1 SNHLY, CDR2 FYNNEI. This CDR3 is built from 12 residues. The CDR3 is CASSSQSNEQYF. CDR3 DNA: TGTGCCAGCAGCTCACAGTCTAACGAGCAGTACTTC.

This clonotype appeared a few times. The V gene is TRBV2, the J gene TRBJ2-3; 8 bases line up with TRBD2. The CDR3 extends over 15 amino acids. CDR1 SNHLY and CDR2 FYNNEI come from the germline V gene. Unmatched junction bases numbered 9, after V lost 8 bases and J lost 2 bases. CDR3 sequence: CASLAGGRFTDTQYF. DNA of the CDR3: TGTGCCAGCCTGGCGGGGGGTCGTTTCACAGATACGCAGTATTTT.

This clonotype was counted once. V and J are TRBV6-5 and TRBJ2-3, with 7 bases aligning to TRBD2. CDR1 and CDR2 (germline): MNHEY, SVGAGI. CDR3 length equals 16 residues. Trimming removed 4 bases from V and 6 bases from J; junction bases left unmatched: 13. CDR3 bases: TGTGCCAGCAGTTCCCCCCTCGCTAGCGGAGTGGATACGCAGTATTTT. Encoded protein: CASSSPLASGVDTQYF.

This clonotype was recorded once. The genes are TRBV7-2 and TRBJ2-1; perhaps TRBD2 as D (6 bases). V lost 1 base and J 7 bases, leaving 17 bases between the germline ends. This CDR3 region has 16 residues. CDR1 and CDR2 from the germline V gene are SGHTA and FQGNSA. The CDR3 nucleotides are TGTGCCAGCAGCTTAGTTACGGGAGTGGGTGGAAATGAGCAGTTCTTC. Protein: CASSLVTGVGGNEQFF. Using reference TRBV7-2 and TRBJ2-1 for the parts outside the CDR3, the full variable domain is GAGVSQSPSNKVTEKGKDVELRCDPISGHTALYWYRQSLGQGLEFLIYFQGNSAPDKSGLPSDRFSAERTGGSVSTLTIQRTQQEDSAVYLCASSLVTGVGGNEQFFGPGTRLTVL.